Below are 27 T cell receptor beta chains sequenced from a single sample in a study of neurological immune-mediated disorders. TCRdb re-called the 5' RACE reads through MiXCR, storing one row per CDR3 protein. The sample lists tens of thousands of distinct CDR3 sequences, 11% occurring once. Sequencing was done on a sample of CD4+ T cells from blood. These TCRs come from a woman in her twenties or thirties with HTLV-1-associated myelopathy (HAM/TSP).

Many counts were recorded for this clonotype. This chain's CDR3 is CASSLQGLVNEQFF. The CDR3 nucleotides are TGTGCCAGCAGTTTGCAGGGATTGGTCAATGAGCAGTTCTTC. This rearrangement joins TRBV12-3 or TRBV12-4 to TRBJ2-1; the D gene is possibly TRBD1 (5 bases). This CDR3 comprises 14 residues. V was pared by 3 bases and J by 6 bases, with 12 bases between.

On this clonotype itself: Given a much more abundant clone one base away, this may be a read error. The genes are TRBV7-3 and TRBJ2-1; TRBD2 matches 11 bases. The CDR3 runs to 14 residues. Looked up from germline, CDR1 is SGHTA and CDR2 is FQGTGA. The CDR3 spells CAISHTSGGGEQFF. For the CDR3, the DNA is TGTGCCATCAGCCACACTAGCGGGGGAGGGGAGCAGTTCTTC.

This clonotype was found many times. The chain employs TRBV5-1 and TRBJ1-1; D possibly corresponds to TRBD1 (6 bases). V was shortened by 4 bases and J by 3 bases, with 13 bases between the two germline ends. The germline V gene encodes CDR1 SGHRS and CDR2 YFSETQ. This CDR3 is 14 amino acids long. This CDR3 is CASSQQGGHTEAFF. CDR3 nucleotides: TGCGCCAGCAGCCAACAGGGAGGGCACACTGAAGCTTTCTTT.

By its share, this clonotype is medium-sized. The V and J genes are TRBV20-1 and TRBJ2-3; D is possibly TRBD2 (6 bases). CDR3 length: 12 amino acids. From germline, CDR1 is DFQATT and CDR2 SNEGSKA (reference sequence). V lost 4 bases, J lost 6 bases, and 11 bases lay in between. CDR3: CSATAGRDTQYF. DNA for the CDR3: TGCAGTGCTACCGCAGGGAGGGATACGCAGTATTTT.

In its sample, this clonotype was seen many times. The gene calls are TRBV20-1 and TRBJ1-4; D remains ambiguous. Trimming took off 0 bases at V and 0 bases at J, with 2 bases between the two ends. The CDR3 contains 13 residues. Germline V CDR1 and CDR2: DFQATT, SNEGSKA (reference sequence). The CDR3 here is CSARDTTNEKLFF. CDR3 sequence (DNA): TGCAGTGCTAGAGATACAACTAATGAAAAACTGTTTTTT.

This clonotype was recorded many times. CDR3 sequence (DNA): TGTGCCAGCAGTTTATATTTGGGGTTTGGGAACACTGAAGCTTTCTTT. Residues: CASSLYLGFGNTEAFF. This chain uses TRBV12-3 or TRBV12-4 with TRBJ1-1; D is ambiguous. The CDR3 loop spans 16 amino acids. Trimming pared 2 bases from V and 1 base from J, leaving 14 bases between.

This clonotype was recorded at least ten times. The chain is built from TRBV5-1 and TRBJ2-3, with no clear D. CDR3 size: 16 residues. Trimming cost V 2 bases and J 2 bases, with 15 bases left between them. From germline, CDR1 is SGHRS and CDR2 YFSETQ. CDR3 DNA sequence: TGCGCCAGCAGCTTTTCTTTACAGCAGGTCACAGATACGCAGTATTTT. Its protein product is CASSFSLQQVTDTQYF.

The chain combines TRBV19 with TRBJ2-1, with 8 bases fitting TRBD1. V shed 7 bases and J 7 bases; nucleotides not matched to a gene: 6. This CDR3 has 13 amino acids. From germline, CDR1 is LNHDA and CDR2 SQIVND (reference sequence). In DNA, the CDR3 is TGTGCCAGTAACAACAGGGGGGAGAATGAGCAGTTCTTC. Translation: CASNNRGENEQFF.

With regard to this clonotype: One end of the junction varies from germline; a read error may be responsible. The rearrangement uses TRBV6-1 and TRBJ1-1; D unresolved. From germline, CDR1 is MNHNS and CDR2 SASEGT. This CDR3 region has 13 residues. The CDR3 DNA reads TGTGCCATCAGTAACCGACGTGAGGTAGAAGCTTTCTTT. This codes for CAISNRREVEAFF.

This clonotype has at least ten counts. V gene TRBV20-1 combines with J gene TRBJ2-3; D possibly corresponds to TRBD2 (7 bases). With 1 base removed from V and 3 bases from J, the gap between germline ends came to 20 bases. The CDR3 consists of 17 residues. Germline assignment: CDR1 DFQATT and CDR2 SNEGSKA (reference sequence). CDR3 bases: TGCAGTGCTAGAGCCCCCGGGGGCGGGGGCCCAACAGATACGCAGTATTTT. It encodes CSARAPGGGGPTDTQYF.

This clonotype was detected many times. The chain links TRBV12-3 or TRBV12-4 to TRBJ2-7, with 9 nucleotides matching TRBD1. This CDR3 is 15 amino acids long. J was trimmed by 6 bases and V by 5 bases; bases with no gene match: 11. CDR3 sequence: CASSLETGGNTEQYF. The CDR3 DNA reads TGTGCCAGCAGTCTCGAGACAGGGGGAAATACCGAGCAGTACTTC.

This clonotype occurred many times. The chain joins TRBV20-1 to TRBJ2-4; D is unresolved. The CDR3 covers 13 residues. V lost 3 bases to trimming and J lost 1 base, with 7 bases between them. Germline CDR1 reads DFQATT; CDR2 reads SNEGSKA (reference sequence). The CDR3 region is CSASESAKNIQYF. Here the CDR3 DNA reads TGCAGTGCTAGCGAGAGCGCCAAAAACATTCAGTACTTC.

This clonotype occurred many times. With a much larger clone just one base away, this may be a read error. The chain employs TRBV20-1 and TRBJ2-5, with 7 nucleotides matching TRBD1. This CDR3 contains 14 residues. Germline lookup yields CDR1 DFQATT and CDR2 SNEGSKA (reference sequence). The CDR3, as DNA: TGCAGTGCTGGATATGAGGGGGCGAAGGAGACCCTGTACTTC. Translating it yields CSAGYEGAKETLYF.

V usage is TRBV10-1 and J usage is TRBJ2-5, with 9 nucleotides matching TRBD2. Trimming at V came to 4 bases and at J to 5 bases, leaving 11 bases not matched to a gene. The CDR3 sequence is 16 residues long. The germline gives CDR1 WNHNN, CDR2 SYGVQD (reference sequence). The DNA for the CDR3 is TGCGCCAGCAGTGGTTCCCAGCGGGGGGACCTGGAGACCCAGTACTTC. Its protein is CASSGSQRGDLETQYF.

This clonotype showed up many times. The gene calls are TRBV6-5 and TRBJ2-1; D is perhaps TRBD1 (6 bases). Per germline, CDR1 MNHEY and CDR2 SVGAGI. The CDR3 sequence is 14 residues long. V was clipped by 2 bases and J by 4 bases, with 9 bases between them. In DNA, the CDR3 is TGTGCCAGCAGTTACCGGACAGTATACAATGAGCAGTTCTTC. This translates into CASSYRTVYNEQFF.

This clonotype occurred many times. The chain links TRBV20-1 to TRBJ2-7; 7 nucleotides match TRBD1. The V gene end was trimmed by 0 bases and the J gene end by 10 bases; junction bases not matched to a gene: 9. The CDR3 totals 13 residues. CDR1 is DFQATT and CDR2 is SNEGSKA in the germline V gene (reference sequence). CDR3 in DNA: TGCAGTGCTAGAGAGAAAGAGACAGGGCCCCAGTACTTC. Amino acids: CSAREKETGPQYF.

This clonotype was detected many times. The CDR3 DNA sequence: TGCAGTGCTGCTACAGGGGGTCCGGCTGAAGCTTTCTTT. It yields the protein CSAATGGPAEAFF. The chain employs TRBV20-1 and TRBJ1-1; 8 positions match TRBD1. Looked up from germline, CDR1 is DFQATT and CDR2 is SNEGSKA (reference sequence). The CDR3 extends over 13 amino acids. Trimming at V came to 5 bases and at J to 6 bases, leaving 8 bases not matched to a gene.

This clonotype rates as medium-sized. The chain couples TRBV20-1 to TRBJ1-5, with D tentatively TRBD1 (6 bases). The CDR3 sequence is 16 residues long. The ends were cut back, 5 bases at V and 0 bases at J, with 17 bases in the middle. Per the germline V gene, CDR1 is DFQATT and CDR2 is SNEGSKA (reference sequence). This chain's CDR3 is CSALPLTGHSNQPQHF. Written as DNA, the CDR3 is TGCAGTGCTTTACCATTGACAGGACATAGCAATCAGCCCCAGCATTTT.

This clonotype was seen at least ten times. This chain connects TRBV24-1 to TRBJ2-3; TRBD1 agrees at 11 bases. The CDR3 length is 16 residues. Germline values: CDR1 KGHDR, CDR2 SFDVKD. The junction had 5 bases not matched to a gene; V was cut back by 4 bases and J by 3 bases. The CDR3 region is CATSDPGQGATDTQYF. The CDR3, as DNA: TGTGCCACCAGTGACCCCGGACAGGGGGCGACAGATACGCAGTATTTT.

This clonotype has ten or more counts. The rearrangement uses TRBV27 and TRBJ1-4; 11 bases line up with TRBD1. Germline V gene sequence: CDR1 MNHEY, CDR2 SMNVEV (reference sequence). The CDR3 spans 15 residues. V lost 0 bases to trimming and J lost 10 bases; unmatched junction nucleotides: 4. CDR3 amino acids: CASSLSGDRGGKLFF. DNA of the CDR3: TGTGCCAGCAGTTTATCGGGGGACAGGGGGGGAAAACTGTTTTTT.

This clonotype was recorded at least ten times. The chain couples TRBV20-1 to TRBJ1-3; no definite D call. The CDR3 loop spans 15 amino acids. V was trimmed by 0 bases and J by 0 bases, leaving 9 bases between them. The germline CDR1 and CDR2 sequences are DFQATT and SNEGSKA (reference sequence). CDR3: CSARDLGSSGNTIYF. Here the CDR3 DNA reads TGCAGTGCTAGAGATCTTGGGAGCTCTGGAAACACCATATATTTT.

The chain combines TRBV5-1 with TRBJ1-5; the D is unclear. In germline, CDR1 is SGHRS, CDR2 YFSETQ. Trimming removed 4 bases from V and 5 bases from J, with 19 bases in between. This CDR3 contains 16 residues. CDR3 sequence reads: CASSLCALPWDQPQHF. The CDR3 DNA reads as TGCGCCAGCAGCCTGTGTGCCCTTCCCTGGGATCAGCCCCAGCATTTT.

The table lists this clonotype with many counts. This chain uses TRBV7-8 with TRBJ1-5, with D perhaps matching TRBD1 (6 bases). The CDR3 runs 17 residues. Germline assignment: CDR1 SGHVS and CDR2 FQNEAQ. Deletions cut 3 bases from V and 1 base from J, with 16 bases between. CDR3 in DNA: TGTGCCAGCAGCTTCGGGGTAGGGGGATGGAGCAATCAGCCCCAGCATTTT. It encodes CASSFGVGGWSNQPQHF.

This clonotype was seen many times. The V and J genes are TRBV5-1 and TRBJ1-6; perhaps TRBD1 as D (6 bases). V was cut by 4 bases and J by 10 bases, with 12 bases left in between. This CDR3 spans 13 amino acids. Germline loops: CDR1 SGHRS, CDR2 YFSETQ. The CDR3 region is CASSTGSKSPLHF. In DNA form, the CDR3 reads TGCGCCAGCAGCACAGGGTCGAAATCACCCCTCCACTTT. Variable domain in full (rest from reference TRBV5-1 and TRBJ1-6): KAGVTQTPRYLIKTRGQQVTLSCSPISGHRSVSWYQQTPGQGLQFLFEYFSETQRNKGNFPGRFSGRQFSNSRSEMNVSTLELGDSALYLCASSTGSKSPLHFGNGTRLTVT.

Many counts were recorded for this clonotype. The chain joins TRBV3-1 to TRBJ1-1, with unresolved D. The ends were cut back, 2 bases at V and 8 bases at J, with 12 bases in the middle. Germline-derived CDR1 and CDR2 are LGHDT and YNNKEL (reference sequence). The CDR3 is made up of 13 amino acids. The CDR3 spells CASSQSMTPEAFF. CDR3 in DNA: TGTGCCAGCAGCCAAAGTATGACACCCGAAGCTTTCTTT.

This clonotype was found many times. The chain has TRBV7-2 and TRBJ2-1; 13 nucleotides align to TRBD2. The trim removed 4 bases at V and 2 bases at J, leaving 8 bases unmatched. The germline V gene encodes CDR1 SGHTA and CDR2 FQGNSA. The CDR3 totals 18 residues. The CDR3, as DNA: TGTGCCAGCAGCTCCGTGGGACTAGCGGGGACAACCTACAATGAGCAGTTCTTC. Translated: CASSSVGLAGTTYNEQFF. Looking up the rest from reference TRBV7-2 and TRBJ2-1 gives the full variable domain: GAGVSQSPSNKVTEKGKDVELRCDPISGHTALYWYRQSLGQGLEFLIYFQGNSAPDKSGLPSDRFSAERTGGSVSTLTIQRTQQEDSAVYLCASSSVGLAGTTYNEQFFGPGTRLTVL.

This clonotype was counted many times. V and J are TRBV5-1 and TRBJ2-2, with a possible D match to TRBD1 (6 bases). The CDR3 spans 14 residues. The germline V gene encodes CDR1 SGHRS and CDR2 YFSETQ. V was clipped by 6 bases and J by 1 base, with 10 bases between them. The DNA of the CDR3 is TGCGCCAGCACACGGACAGTGAACACCGGGGAGCTGTTTTTT. This gives the protein CASTRTVNTGELFF.